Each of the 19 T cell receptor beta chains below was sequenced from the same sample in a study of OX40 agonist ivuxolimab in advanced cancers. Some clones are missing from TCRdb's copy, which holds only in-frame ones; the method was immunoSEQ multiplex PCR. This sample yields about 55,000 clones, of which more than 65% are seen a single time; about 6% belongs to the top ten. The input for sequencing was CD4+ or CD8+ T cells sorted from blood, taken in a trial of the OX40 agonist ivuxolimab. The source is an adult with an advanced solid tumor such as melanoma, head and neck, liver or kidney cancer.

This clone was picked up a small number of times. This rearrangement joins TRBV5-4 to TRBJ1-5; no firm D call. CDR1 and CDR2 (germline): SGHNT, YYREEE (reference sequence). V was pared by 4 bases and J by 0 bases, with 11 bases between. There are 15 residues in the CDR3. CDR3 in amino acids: CASSAVPNSNQPQHF. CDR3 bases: TGTGCCAGCAGCGCGGTCCCCAATAGCAATCAGCCCCAGCATTTT.

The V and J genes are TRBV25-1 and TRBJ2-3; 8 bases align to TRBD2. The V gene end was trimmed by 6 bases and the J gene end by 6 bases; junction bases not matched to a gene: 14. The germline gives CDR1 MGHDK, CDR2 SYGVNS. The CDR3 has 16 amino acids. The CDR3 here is CASRSGSGSRRDTQYF. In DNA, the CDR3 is TGTGCCAGCAGATCGGGAAGCGGGAGCAGGCGTGATACGCAGTATTTT.

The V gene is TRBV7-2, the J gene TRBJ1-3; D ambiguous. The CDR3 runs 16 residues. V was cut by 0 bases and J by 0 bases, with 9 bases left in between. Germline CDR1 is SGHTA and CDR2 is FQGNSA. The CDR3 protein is CASSLAPLDSGNTIYF. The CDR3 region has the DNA TGTGCCAGCAGCTTAGCCCCTCTGGACTCTGGAAACACCATATATTTT.

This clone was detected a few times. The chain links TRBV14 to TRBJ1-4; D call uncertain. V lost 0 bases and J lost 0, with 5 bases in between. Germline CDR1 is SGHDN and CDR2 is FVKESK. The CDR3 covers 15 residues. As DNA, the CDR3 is TGTGCCAGCAGCCAAGAACGAACAACTAATGAAAAACTGTTTTTT. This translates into CASSQERTTNEKLFF.

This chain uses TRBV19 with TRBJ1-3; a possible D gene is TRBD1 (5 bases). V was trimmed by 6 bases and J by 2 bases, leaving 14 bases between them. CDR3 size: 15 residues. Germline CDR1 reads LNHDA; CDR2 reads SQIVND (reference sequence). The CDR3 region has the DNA TGTGCCAGTAGGCCCCCTGGAGGGGCTGGAAACACCATATATTTT. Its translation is CASRPPGGAGNTIYF.

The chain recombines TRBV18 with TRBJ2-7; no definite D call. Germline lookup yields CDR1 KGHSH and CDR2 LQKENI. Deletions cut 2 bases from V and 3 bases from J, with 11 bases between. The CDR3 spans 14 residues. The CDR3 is CASSPRSLGYEQYF. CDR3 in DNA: TGTGCCAGCTCACCAAGATCTCTGGGCTACGAGCAGTACTTC. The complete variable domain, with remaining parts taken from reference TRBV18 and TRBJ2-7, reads NAGVMQNPRHLVRRRGQEARLRCSPMKGHSHVYWYRQLPEEGLKFMVYLQKENIIDESGMPKERFSAEFPKEGPSILRIQQVVRGDSAAYFCASSPRSLGYEQYFGPGTRLTVT.

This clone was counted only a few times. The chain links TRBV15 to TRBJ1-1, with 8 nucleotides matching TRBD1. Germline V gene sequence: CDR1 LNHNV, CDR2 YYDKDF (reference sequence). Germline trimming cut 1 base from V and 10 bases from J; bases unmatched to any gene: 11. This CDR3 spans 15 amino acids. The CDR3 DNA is TGTGCCACCAGCAGAGGGGGGCAGGGGGCAAGGACAGCTTTCTTT. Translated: CATSRGGQGARTAFF.

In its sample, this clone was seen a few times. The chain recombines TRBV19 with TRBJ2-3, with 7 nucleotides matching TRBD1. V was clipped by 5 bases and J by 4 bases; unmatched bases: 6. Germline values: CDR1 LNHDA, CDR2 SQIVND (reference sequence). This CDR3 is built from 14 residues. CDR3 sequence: CASSQQGSPDTQYF. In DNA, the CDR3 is TGTGCCAGTAGTCAACAGGGGAGCCCAGATACGCAGTATTTT. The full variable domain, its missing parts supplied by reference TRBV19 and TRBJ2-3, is DGGITQSPKYLFRKEGQNVTLSCEQNLNHDAMYWYRQDPGQGLRLIYYSQIVNDFQKGDIAEGYSVSREKKESFPLTVTSAQKNPTAFYLCASSQQGSPDTQYFGPGTRLTVL.

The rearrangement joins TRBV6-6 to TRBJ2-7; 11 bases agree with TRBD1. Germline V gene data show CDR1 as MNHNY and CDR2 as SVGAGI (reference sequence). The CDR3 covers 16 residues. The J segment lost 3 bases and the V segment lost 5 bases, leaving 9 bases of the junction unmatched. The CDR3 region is CASSPSPGQGVYEQYF. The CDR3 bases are TGTGCCAGCAGTCCCTCCCCGGGACAGGGGGTCTACGAGCAGTACTTC.

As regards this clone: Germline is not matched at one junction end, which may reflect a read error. CDR3 bases: TGTGCCAGCAGTTTAGAGAGGGGAGTCTATGGCTACACCTTC. It codes for CASSLERGVYGYTF. The chain links TRBV7-2 to TRBJ1-2, with D possibly matching TRBD1 (5 bases). CDR3 length equals 14 residues. Germline CDR1 SGHTA, CDR2 FQGNSA.

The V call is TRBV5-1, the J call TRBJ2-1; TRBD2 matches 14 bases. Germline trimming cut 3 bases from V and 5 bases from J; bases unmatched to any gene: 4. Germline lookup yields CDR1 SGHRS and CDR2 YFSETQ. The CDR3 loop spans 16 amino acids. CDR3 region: CASSWGLAGVDNEQFF. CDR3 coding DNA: TGCGCCAGCAGCTGGGGACTAGCGGGAGTGGACAATGAGCAGTTCTTC.

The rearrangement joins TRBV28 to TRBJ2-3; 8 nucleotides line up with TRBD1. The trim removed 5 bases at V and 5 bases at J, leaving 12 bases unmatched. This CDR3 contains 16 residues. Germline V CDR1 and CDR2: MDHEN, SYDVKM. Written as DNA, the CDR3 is TGTGCCAGCAGTGAGTCGGGGACAGGAGGCCAAGATACGCAGTATTTT. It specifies CASSESGTGGQDTQYF.

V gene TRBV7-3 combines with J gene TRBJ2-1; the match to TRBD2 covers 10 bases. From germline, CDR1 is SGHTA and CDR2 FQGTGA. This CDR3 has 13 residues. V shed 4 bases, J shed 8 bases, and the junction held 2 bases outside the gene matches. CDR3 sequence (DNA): TGTGCCAGCAGCTCCGGACTAGCGGATGAGCAGTTCTTC. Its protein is CASSSGLADEQFF.

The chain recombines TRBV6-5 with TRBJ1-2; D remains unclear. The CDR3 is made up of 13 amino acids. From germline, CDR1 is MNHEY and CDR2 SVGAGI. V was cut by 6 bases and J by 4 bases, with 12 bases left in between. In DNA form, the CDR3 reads TGTGCCAGCAGGGACGGACGCGGCTATGGCTACACCTTC. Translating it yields CASRDGRGYGYTF.

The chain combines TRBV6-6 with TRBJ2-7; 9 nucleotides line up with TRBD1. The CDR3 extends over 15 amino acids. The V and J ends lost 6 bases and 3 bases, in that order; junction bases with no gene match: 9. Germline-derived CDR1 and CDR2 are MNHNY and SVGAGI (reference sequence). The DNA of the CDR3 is TGTGCCAGCAGCTCGAGGGGACAGGGTGTCTACGAGCAGTACTTC. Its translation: CASSSRGQGVYEQYF.

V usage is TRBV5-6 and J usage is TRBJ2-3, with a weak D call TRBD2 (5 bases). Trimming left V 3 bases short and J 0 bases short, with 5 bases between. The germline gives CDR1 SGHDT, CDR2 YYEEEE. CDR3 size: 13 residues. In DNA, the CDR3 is TGTGCCAGCAGCTGGACTAGCACAGATACGCAGTATTTT. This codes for CASSWTSTDTQYF.

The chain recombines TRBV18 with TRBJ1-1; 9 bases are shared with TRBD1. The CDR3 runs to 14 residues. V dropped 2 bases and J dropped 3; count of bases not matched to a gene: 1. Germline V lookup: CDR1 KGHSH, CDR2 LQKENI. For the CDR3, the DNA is TGTGCCAGCTCACCAAGACAGGGGGACACTGAAGCTTTCTTT. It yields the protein CASSPRQGDTEAFF.

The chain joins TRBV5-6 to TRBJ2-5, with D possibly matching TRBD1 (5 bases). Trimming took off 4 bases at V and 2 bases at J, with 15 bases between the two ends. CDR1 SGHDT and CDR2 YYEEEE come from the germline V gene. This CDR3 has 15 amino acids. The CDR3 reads CASSGLGSGQETQYF. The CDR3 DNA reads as TGTGCCAGCAGCGGCTTGGGGTCAGGGCAAGAGACCCAGTACTTC.

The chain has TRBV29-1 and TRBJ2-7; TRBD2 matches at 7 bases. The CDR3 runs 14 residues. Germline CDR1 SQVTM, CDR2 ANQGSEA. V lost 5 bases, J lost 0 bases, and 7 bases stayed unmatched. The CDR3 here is CSVREGISSYEQYF. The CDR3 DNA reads TGCAGCGTTAGGGAGGGCATCAGCTCCTACGAGCAGTACTTC.